This T cell receptor beta chain was sequenced in a study of blood T cell repertoires in COVID-19. The overall study: Spain, Italy and the United States supplied samples that represented acute and convalescent COVID-19. T cells, B-cell-depleted T cells, or PBMCs supplied cDNA or gDNA.

Germline CDR1 DFQATT, CDR2 SNEGSKA (reference sequence). This CDR3 contains 13 residues. Trimming removed 3 bases from V and 4 bases from J, with 12 bases in between. This clone has just a few counts. This table comes from immunoSEQ multiplex PCR, and its TCRdb copy is limited to in-frame clones, with some not included. Here the sample spans several thousand clones, less than 90% being singletons. This TCR was recovered from a human donor in a cohort sampled during active COVID-19. The chain has TRBV20-1 and TRBJ1-2; TRBD1 might be the D (5 bases). Specimen: peripheral blood. CDR3 bases: TGCAGTGCTAGTATCACAGGCTTCTATGGCTACACCTTC. Its translation: CSASITGFYGYTF.